This TCR beta chain was sequenced in a study of persistence of HIV-infected CD4 T cells. Study at large: Up to about 200 mL blood was drawn at multiple time points; a couple of donors had single-time leukapheresis. Anti-CD3/anti-CD28 stimulation activated a higher proportion of cells than antigen stimulation, with lower memory fraction.

As for this clone: Its antigen is unidentified.

J gave up 7 bases and V 4 bases, and 14 bases lay outside the gene matches. Per the germline V gene, CDR1 is SGHNT and CDR2 is YYREEE (reference sequence). The CDR3 runs to 16 residues. Sequencing used immunoSEQ version 4 in survey mode. Profiled with immunoSEQ multiplex PCR; TCRdb holds only in-frame clones, not every one. The sample has 35,000 to 40,000 clones; approximately 88% are singletons. Cells were stimulated nonspecifically with anti-CD3/anti-CD28 magnetic beads. Sorting of responding CD4+ T cells relied on upregulated CD40 ligand together with CD69. Sequences were derived from CD4+ T cells sorted from PBMCs after 18-hour stimulation, sampled from a patient who received antiretroviral therapy. The chain employs TRBV5-4 and TRBJ1-2, with 9 bases fitting TRBD1. This sequence was found in an adult man with HIV who was CMV-seropositive. CDR3 loop: CASSGSQDRGVFGYTF. The CDR3 bases are TGTGCCAGCAGCGGATCTCAGGACAGGGGAGTATTTGGCTACACCTTC. Variable domain in full (rest from reference TRBV5-4 and TRBJ1-2): ETGVTQSPTHLIKTRGQQVTLRCSSQSGHNTVSWYQQALGQGPQFIFQYYREEENGRGNFPPRFSGLQFPNYSSELNVNALELDDSALYLCASSGSQDRGVFGYTFGSGTRLTVV.